This TCR beta chain was recovered during a study of blood T cell repertoires in COVID-19. Overall study context: The United States, Italy and Spain were the sources of the acute and convalescent COVID-19 samples. In each case, the material was cDNA or gDNA derived from T cells, B-cell-depleted T cells, or PBMCs.

Of note for this clone: Within the sample, other DNA sequences also encode this same CDR3.

Original processing notes: Reference gene primer amplification gave estimated nucleated cell counts. Profiled with immunoSEQ multiplex PCR; TCRdb holds only in-frame clones, not every one. V, J and clone size were drawn from that table, and D and trimming were deduced from the DNA. This sample has under 300,000 clones, with 89% found just once. Sequenced input: peripheral blood. The clonotype comes from a man aged 45 to 65 with acute or convalescent COVID-19.

The CDR3 loop is CSVEEQGGYGYTF. In DNA, the CDR3 is TGCAGCGTTGAAGAACAGGGGGGCTATGGCTACACCTTC. The chain employs TRBV29-1 and TRBJ1-2; 8 positions match TRBD1. V gave up 0 bases and J gave up 4 bases; unmatched junction bases: 1. The CDR3 extends over 13 amino acids. From germline, CDR1 is SQVTM and CDR2 ANQGSEA.